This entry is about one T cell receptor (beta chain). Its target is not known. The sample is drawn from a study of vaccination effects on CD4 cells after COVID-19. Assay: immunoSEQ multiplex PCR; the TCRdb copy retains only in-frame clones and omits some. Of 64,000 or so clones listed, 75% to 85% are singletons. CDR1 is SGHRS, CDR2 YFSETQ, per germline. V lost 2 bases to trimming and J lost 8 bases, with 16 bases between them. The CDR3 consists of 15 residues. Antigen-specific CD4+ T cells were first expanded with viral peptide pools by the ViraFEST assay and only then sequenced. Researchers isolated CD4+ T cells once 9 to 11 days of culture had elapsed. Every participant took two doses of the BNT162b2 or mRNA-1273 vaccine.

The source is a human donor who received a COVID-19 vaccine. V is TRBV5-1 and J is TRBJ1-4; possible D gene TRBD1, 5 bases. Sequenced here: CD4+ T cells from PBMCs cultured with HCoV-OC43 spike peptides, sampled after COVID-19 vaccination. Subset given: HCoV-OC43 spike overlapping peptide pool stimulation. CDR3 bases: TGCGCCAGCAGCTTAGGACATGGGGAGTGGGAAAAACTGTTTTTT. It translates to CASSLGHGEWEKLFF.